The T cell receptor (beta chain) described here comes from a study of cytomegalovirus exposure and HLA in healthy donors. Study as a whole: Membership in the Caucasian-associated ancestry cluster was found for 81% of fewer than 450 genotyped donors.

General observations from the study: With DRB1 most and HLA-C fewest, TCR association rates differed between HLA loci in a later analysis. For presence/absence analyses, sequencing depth was assumed to be roughly uniform across donors.

Concerning this clone itself: What it binds is not known.

Trimming left V 2 bases short and J 6 bases short, with 16 bases between. This CDR3 contains 15 residues. Germline CDR1 reads MNHNS; CDR2 reads SASEGT. 60 Vbeta and 13 Jbeta primers were used in PCR. The repertoire was sequenced with immunoSEQ multiplex PCR; TCRdb's copy has only in-frame clones and lacks some. The table includes around 200,000 clones, approximately 90% detected once. What was sequenced was PBMCs. The chain links TRBV6-1 to TRBJ1-2; the D gene is possibly TRBD1 (5 bases). This TCR was sampled from a woman between 18 and 30 years old in good health and CMV-seronegative. The CDR3 here is CASSEYEGEGNGYTF. The CDR3 DNA follows: TGTGCCAGCAGTGAATATGAAGGGGAAGGTAATGGCTACACCTTC.